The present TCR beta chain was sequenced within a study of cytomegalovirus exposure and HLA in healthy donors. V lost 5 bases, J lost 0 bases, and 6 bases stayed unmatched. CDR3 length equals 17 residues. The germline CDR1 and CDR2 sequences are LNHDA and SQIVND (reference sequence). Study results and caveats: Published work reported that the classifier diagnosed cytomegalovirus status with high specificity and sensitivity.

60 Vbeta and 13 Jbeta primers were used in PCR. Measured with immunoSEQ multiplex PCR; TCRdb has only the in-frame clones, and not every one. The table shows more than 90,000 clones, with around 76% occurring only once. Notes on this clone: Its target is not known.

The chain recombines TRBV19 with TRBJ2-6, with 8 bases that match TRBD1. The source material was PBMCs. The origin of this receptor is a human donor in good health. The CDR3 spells CASSPRDRFSGANVLTF. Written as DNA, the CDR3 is TGTGCCAGTAGTCCCAGGGACAGGTTCTCTGGGGCCAACGTCCTGACTTTC.